This T cell receptor beta chain was documented in a study of beta chain features in type 1 diabetes. Study-wide context: Age, gender and cell yields were similar between patients and healthy donors.

As regards this clone: Its antigen is still unknown.

cDNA synthesis used the whole RNA isolate, giving expressed TCRB sequences. Sequenced by immunoSEQ multiplex PCR; TCRdb stores in-frame clones only, minus some. This table holds about 360,000 clones, 10% to 15% found once. CDR3 length equals 16 residues. Germline loops: CDR1 SGHTA, CDR2 FQGTGA. V dropped 5 bases and J dropped 1; count of bases not matched to a gene: 9. Regarding the study as a whole: Comparison showed that naive, central memory and Treg TCRB repertoires appeared more similar among patients than among healthy donors. Moderately but significantly shorter TCRB CDR3s were found in Type 1 diabetes patients in all four CD4+ subsets.

The chain is built from TRBV7-3 and TRBJ2-3, with 7 bases fitting TRBD1. Sequencing was performed on naive CD4+ T cells from blood. This receptor was taken from a woman aged 18-29 years with type 1 diabetes. The CDR3 is CASSPTDRAGTDTQYF. CDR3 DNA sequence: TGTGCCAGCAGCCCTACAGACAGGGCGGGCACAGATACGCAGTATTTT.